Below are 10 T cell receptor beta chains sequenced from a single sample in a study of CD8 T cells in ankylosing spondylitis. Regarding the study as a whole: Apparently characteristic of ankylosing spondylitis blood was a TCR beta motif (about 8 highly homologous variants).

Their target antigens are unknown. TCRdb recomputed calls from the 5' RACE reads with MiXCR, one row per CDR3 protein. Counted here are about 220,000 distinct CDR3 sequences, 7% to 8% occurring once; the ten biggest clones make up approximately 14%. The sample consisted of blood, either unsorted or a sorted T cell fraction (not recorded which). Receptor source: a male donor with ankylosing spondylitis.

In its sample, this clonotype was seen a few times. This chain links TRBV6-5 with TRBJ1-2; maybe TRBD1 (5 bases). Deletions cut 4 bases from V and 8 bases from J, with 14 bases between. CDR3 size: 13 residues. Germline assignment: CDR1 MNHEY and CDR2 SVGAGI. In nucleotides, the CDR3 is TGTGCCAGCAGTTCCGGGACCCTCTGGGGCTACACCTTC. Translated: CASSSGTLWGYTF.

In regard to this clonotype: This may stem from a read error, because a much larger clone lies one nucleotide away. This chain links TRBV20-1 with TRBJ2-7, with 11 nucleotides matching TRBD2. Germline loops: CDR1 DFQATT, CDR2 SNEGSKA (reference sequence). The CDR3 is made up of 17 amino acids. The DNA of the CDR3 is TGCTGTGCTAGAGATCAGCTAGCGGGAGGACCAACCTACGAGCAGTACTTC. Translating gives CCARDQLAGGPTYEQYF.

This clonotype was counted at least ten times. The genes are TRBV25-1 and TRBJ2-1; D is undetermined. The CDR3 is made up of 13 amino acids. Germline CDR1 is MGHDK and CDR2 is SYGVNS. The ends were cut back, 3 bases at V and 4 bases at J, with 7 bases in the middle. The CDR3 spells CASSDSNYNEQFF. CDR3 nucleotide sequence: TGTGCCAGCAGTGACTCAAATTACAATGAGCAGTTCTTC.

This clonotype was seen many times. The gene calls are TRBV7-6 and TRBJ2-5, with D hard to call. Trimming took 3 bases from V and 4 from J, leaving 15 bases between them. Germline-derived CDR1 and CDR2 are SGHVS and FNYEAQ. The CDR3 extends over 15 amino acids. The CDR3 DNA reads TGTGCCAGCAGCTTGATCGCCTCAATCCGAGAGACCCAGTACTTC. Amino acid sequence: CASSLIASIRETQYF.

V usage is TRBV29-1 and J usage is TRBJ2-1, with 7 bases lining up with TRBD1. The V gene's germline CDR1 is SQVTM and CDR2 ANQGSEA. Trimming cost V 3 bases and J 5 bases; bases outside gene matches: 4. The CDR3 loop spans 13 amino acids. CDR3 amino acids: CSVDGTVNNEQFF. CDR3 coding DNA: TGCAGCGTTGATGGGACAGTCAACAATGAGCAGTTCTTC.

CDR3 sequence: CSVVVHNEQYF. In nucleotides, the CDR3 is TGCAGCGTTGTTGTCCACAACGAGCAGTACTTC. The V gene is TRBV29-1, the J gene TRBJ2-7; no definite D call. The germline V gene encodes CDR1 SQVTM and CDR2 ANQGSEA. Trimming pared 4 bases from V and 5 bases from J, leaving 9 bases between. There are 11 residues in the CDR3.

As to this clonotype: Given the absence of the conserved phenylalanine or tryptophan at the CDR3 end, a read error is likely. This chain connects TRBV12-3 or TRBV12-4 to TRBJ2-1, with no clear D. Trimming took 3 bases from V and 6 from J, leaving 6 bases between them. The CDR3 runs to 12 residues. This chain's CDR3 is CASSFFVNEQFS. CDR3 nucleotide sequence: TGTGCCAGCAGTTTCTTCGTCAATGAGCAGTTCTCC.

This clonotype was recorded many times. The chain joins TRBV27 to TRBJ1-5; a weak D match, TRBD1 (5 bases). Trimming left V 6 bases short and J 0 bases short, with 12 bases between. Per the germline V gene, CDR1 is MNHEY and CDR2 is SMNVEV (reference sequence). This CDR3 is built from 15 residues. The CDR3 reads CASSPTAHSNQPQHF. The CDR3 DNA is TGTGCCAGCAGCCCGACAGCTCATAGCAATCAGCCCCAGCATTTT.

The sample holds many counts of this clonotype. The chain recombines TRBV28 with TRBJ1-6, with D uncertain. Trimming took 7 bases from V and 9 from J, leaving 16 bases between them. The CDR3 consists of 14 residues. Germline V CDR1 and CDR2: MDHEN, SYDVKM. CDR3 residues: CASTQGGVGSPLHF. In DNA form, the CDR3 reads TGTGCCAGCACCCAAGGAGGAGTCGGTTCACCCCTCCACTTT.

In its sample, this clonotype was seen many times. This sequence joins TRBV4-1 and TRBJ2-7; no reliable D call. Per germline, CDR1 MGHRA and CDR2 YSYEKL. Deletions cut 8 bases from V and 0 bases from J, with 11 bases between. The CDR3 totals 13 residues. The CDR3 region has the DNA TGCGCCAGCCTGAGCGAAGACTCCTACGAGCAGTACTTC. Residues: CASLSEDSYEQYF.